A single sample gave rise to the 11 T cell receptor beta chains below, sequenced in a study of technical replicates of blood from a handful of donors. Repertoires were generated with immunoSEQ multiplex PCR, while TCRdb's copy carries only in-frame clones and drops some. The sample holds under 95,000 clones, approximately 90% seen once. The sequenced sample consisted of T cells isolated from PBMCs. These receptors were obtained from a human donor in good health.

The V gene is TRBV27, the J gene TRBJ2-7; D not resolved. Germline V gives CDR1 MNHEY, CDR2 SMNVEV (reference sequence). V was clipped by 6 bases and J by 5 bases, with 8 bases between them. The CDR3 has 11 amino acids. Here the CDR3 reads CASSRYDEQYF. Written as DNA, the CDR3 is TGTGCCAGCAGCCGCTACGACGAGCAGTACTTC.

The chain couples TRBV5-1 to TRBJ2-7; 9 positions match TRBD1. Germline V gene data show CDR1 as SGHRS and CDR2 as YFSETQ. The CDR3 has 15 residues. V shed 4 bases, J shed 4 bases, and the junction held 9 bases outside the gene matches. The DNA for the CDR3 is TGCGCCAGCAGCCCGGACGGGACAGGGTGGTACGAGCAGTACTTC. Protein: CASSPDGTGWYEQYF.

This rearrangement joins TRBV5-1 to TRBJ2-5, with 9 bases matching TRBD2. Germline V gene data show CDR1 as SGHRS and CDR2 as YFSETQ. The J segment lost 5 bases and the V segment lost 4 bases, leaving 9 bases of the junction unmatched. This CDR3 contains 15 residues. The CDR3 coding sequence is TGCGCCAGCAGCCCACTTAGCGGGAGCGGCGAGACCCAGTACTTC. Its translation is CASSPLSGSGETQYF.

This clone showed up just a few times. The chain has TRBV7-9 and TRBJ1-4; TRBD1 agrees at 7 bases. Germline V gene data show CDR1 as SEHNR and CDR2 as FQNEAQ (reference sequence). Trimming at V came to 6 bases and at J to 7 bases, leaving 8 bases not matched to a gene. This CDR3 spans 14 amino acids. The CDR3 is CASSPVTGIEKLFF. CDR3 DNA: TGTGCCAGCAGTCCAGTGACAGGGATTGAAAAACTGTTTTTT. The full variable domain, in which reference TRBV7-9 and TRBJ1-4 provide the parts outside the CDR3, is DTGVSQNPRHKITKRGQNVTFRCDPISEHNRLYWYRQTLGQGPEFLTYFQNEAQLEKSRLLSDRFSAERPKGSFSTLEIQRTEQGDSAMYLCASSPVTGIEKLFFGSGTQLSVL.

This sequence joins TRBV6-5 and TRBJ2-7, with 7 nucleotides matching TRBD1. The CDR3 extends over 13 amino acids. Trimming removed 2 bases from V and 5 bases from J; junction bases left unmatched: 3. Per germline, CDR1 MNHEY and CDR2 SVGAGI. The CDR3 region has the DNA TGTGCCAGCAGTTACCGGACAGGTAACGAGCAGTACTTC. This encodes CASSYRTGNEQYF.

This chain connects TRBV19 to TRBJ2-3; 7 nucleotides line up with TRBD1. Germline V lookup: CDR1 LNHDA, CDR2 SQIVND (reference sequence). The V gene end was trimmed by 9 bases and the J gene end by 2 bases; junction bases not matched to a gene: 11. The CDR3 is 15 amino acids. CDR3 in DNA: TGTGCCAGGATCCCGGGACAGAACTTCACAGATACGCAGTATTTT. Translated: CARIPGQNFTDTQYF.

The CDR3 reads CASSQGGSVKNEQFF. DNA for the CDR3: TGCGCCAGCAGCCAAGGTGGGAGCGTAAAGAATGAGCAGTTCTTC. The chain links TRBV4-1 to TRBJ2-1; D is possibly TRBD2 (5 bases). Germline V gene sequence: CDR1 MGHRA, CDR2 YSYEKL. Trimming stripped 1 base from V and 7 bases from J, with 14 bases between. This CDR3 has 15 amino acids.

This clone was detected only once. The chain recombines TRBV5-6 with TRBJ2-1, with D possibly matching TRBD1 (6 bases). Germline CDR1 reads SGHDT; CDR2 reads YYEEEE. Deletions cut 0 bases from V and 5 bases from J, with 24 bases between. This CDR3 has 19 amino acids. The CDR3 DNA follows: TGTGCCAGCAGCTTGGTGGGGGCACGCAGCGACTACCTCCACAATGAGCAGTTCTTC. Protein sequence: CASSLVGARSDYLHNEQFF.

This chain links TRBV4-1 with TRBJ1-5; D possibly corresponds to TRBD1 (5 bases). The germline CDR1 and CDR2 sequences are MGHRA and YSYEKL. Deletions cut 8 bases from V and 7 bases from J, with 9 bases between. The CDR3 consists of 11 residues. As DNA, the CDR3 is TGCGCCAGCCAGGGTGGGCAGCCCCAGCATTTT. Its translation: CASQGGQPQHF.

The V call is TRBV9, the J call TRBJ1-3; D is ambiguous. The CDR3 is made up of 14 amino acids. V lost 0 bases, J lost 1 base, and 5 bases lay in between. Germline V gives CDR1 SGDLS, CDR2 YYNGEE. CDR3 nucleotides: TGTGCCAGCAGCGTAGACAGTTCTGGAAACACCATATATTTT. Protein product: CASSVDSSGNTIYF.

This clone was recorded once. V gene TRBV7-9 combines with J gene TRBJ2-3, with 7 positions matching TRBD1. CDR1 and CDR2 from the germline V gene are SEHNR and FQNEAQ (reference sequence). CDR3 length: 15 amino acids. With 4 bases clipped from V and 0 bases from J, the junction kept 4 bases outside the gene matches. CDR3 coding DNA: TGTGCCAGCAGCTGGACAGGCGCTAGCACAGATACGCAGTATTTT. Encoded protein: CASSWTGASTDTQYF.